The source of this T cell receptor beta chain is a study of T-cell memory formation after mild COVID-19 (dated by TCRdb to 2020 to 2022). For the study in its entirety: TCR sequence clusters from the two donors were largely donor specific. In a couple of donors, T-cell clones that expanded and contracted after mild COVID-19 were tracked by sequencing TCRalpha and TCRbeta repertoires over time. Two young, previously healthy adult volunteers made up the cohort, one male and one female. Here is what the overall study found, with its caveats: Clones that contracted from day 15 to 85 showed balanced CD4/CD8 phenotypes, whereas a second wave of clones that expanded from day 15 to 37 leaned towards CD4+. The study included only a couple of mild cases, and larger cohorts that include severe cases with pre-infection samples were judged to be necessary. SARS-CoV-2 specificity of the second-wave clones peaking on day 37 was not confirmed. Some responding clones were found in pre-infection memory, which suggests that pre-existing cross-reactive memory T cells took part in the SARS-CoV-2 response. Contracting CD4+ clones turned up mainly in the CM and EM memory subsets, whereas EMRA was where CD8+ clones were enriched.

This clonotype showed up many times. The antigen this receptor binds is unknown. Per-base quality was not reported, and no clone a single base away is much larger than it. PBMCs were isolated by Ficoll-Paque density gradient centrifugation. TCRdb names Illumina NovaSeq 6000 as the instrument used. cDNA libraries for TCRalpha and TCRbeta were prepared by 5'RACE using constant-segment primers, with sample barcodes and unique molecular identifiers added. Trizol reagent was used to extract RNA from every sample. The libraries were amplified in two PCR steps, and the second step added a second sample barcode and Illumina TruSeq adapters. Sequencing of libraries was performed on an Illumina NovaSeq with 2 x 150 bp paired-end reads. In the authors' own workflow: The reads were demultiplexed and collapsed into UMI-guided consensus sequences using migec v1.2.7. With mixcr v2.1.11, UMI consensuses were aligned to TRA and TRB V and J templates and assembled into clonotypes. A clonotype was counted as expanded or contracted only when both edgeR and NoisET called the clonotype significant, with the noise models trained on biological replicates. edgeR calls used a false discovery rate-adjusted p below 0.01 and a log2 fold-change threshold of 1. PCA with hierarchical clustering of max-normalized trajectories of the 1000 most abundant clonotypes was used as exploratory dynamics analysis. The CD4 or CD8 phenotype of responding clones was assigned using the separately sequenced CD4+ and CD8+ repertoires. The public reads were reanalyzed by TCRdb: fastp trimming at Q25, MiXCR alignment, in-frame beta chains only. Rows with a matching CDR3 protein are joined into one entry that keeps the most common DNA and genes. The V and J calls reflect TCRdb's pipeline rather than the authors' work. This sample holds 400,000 to 550,000 distinct CDR3 sequences; 20% to 30% were observed only once. The top ten clones comprise around 12% of the sample.

Per the germline V gene, SNHLY is the CDR1 and FYNNEI is the CDR2. CDR3 length: 14 amino acids, cysteine to phenylalanine. Only the CDR3 DNA stays, 42 bases, in frame from base 1. Trimming removed 0 bases from V and 8 bases from J, leaving 13 bases between the germline ends. Sequenced material: PBMCs or a T cell subset sorted from them (not recorded which). This chain joins TRBV2 to TRBJ1-2, with TRBD1 perhaps the D gene, on 5 matching bases. The clonotype was recovered from an adult woman who had mild COVID-19 (a few samples of this study predate the infection). The sample titles of this study are shuffled in the database, so cell type and time point are left out; the donor was told from shared clones. The CDR3 is CASSEALQGRGYTF. The DNA sequence follows: TGTGCCAGCAGTGAAGCGCTTCAGGGACGGGGCTACACCTTC.